This T cell receptor beta chain emerged from a study of T cell responses to AZD1222 COVID-19 vaccine. Whole-study results and caveats: Spike regions recognized by vaccine-associated CD4 TCRs spanned the protein, led by 160-218 and 743-854.

About this clone itself: What it recognizes is unknown.

Profiled with immunoSEQ multiplex PCR; TCRdb holds only in-frame clones, not every one. The table records around 100,000 clones, about 87% of them present only once. CDR3 length: 15 amino acids. Germline CDR1 MNHEY, CDR2 SVGAGI. V was clipped by 6 bases and J by 4 bases, with 18 bases between them. This sequence joins TRBV6-5 and TRBJ1-2; D gene unclear. The source of this sequence is an adult in good health. The source material was peripheral blood, sampled on day 0 of AZD1222 vaccination. The CDR3 region has the DNA TGTGCCAGCAGATTCACGTCAATGGCTGCCTATGGCTACACCTTC. Translation: CASRFTSMAAYGYTF.